These 15 T cell receptor beta chains were all obtained from the same sample, sequenced in a study of shared clonotypes between healthy human individuals. Naive CD8 cells lacked CD45RO, underwent positive selection for CCR7 and left out terminally differentiated effector memory CD45RA+ cells. Sequencing used immunoSEQ multiplex PCR; TCRdb keeps in-frame clones, though not all of them. The sample includes around 2,100,000 clones, about 95% of them seen just once. Sequencing was performed on naive CD8+ T cells sorted from blood. These receptors all stem from a young man in good health.

Of note for this clone: Other DNA sequences from this sample encode an identical CDR3 as well. The chain joins TRBV7-2 to TRBJ2-7; D is perhaps TRBD1 (7 bases). The CDR3 consists of 12 residues. Between the trimmed V and J ends, which lost 5 bases and 4 bases, there was a span of 9 bases. In germline, CDR1 is SGHTA, CDR2 FQGNSA. The CDR3 nucleotides are TGTGCCAGCAGCCCAGGGGGGTACGAGCAGTACTTC. This sequence encodes CASSPGGYEQYF.

The rearrangement joins TRBV19 to TRBJ2-1; TRBD1 might be the D (5 bases). The CDR3 is 15 residues long. V lost 5 bases and J 0 bases, leaving 11 bases between the germline ends. CDR1 is LNHDA and CDR2 is SQIVND in the germline V gene (reference sequence). The CDR3 is CASSYRISSYNEQFF. CDR3 bases: TGTGCCAGTAGTTACAGGATTAGCTCCTACAATGAGCAGTTCTTC.

The genes are TRBV13 and TRBJ2-1, with TRBD2 identical over 7 bases. CDR3 size: 15 residues. V trimming: 6 bases; J trimming: 4 bases; junction bases outside the gene matches: 9. Per germline, CDR1 PRHDT and CDR2 FYEKMQ (reference sequence). CDR3 DNA sequence: TGTGCCAGCAGAACTACTAGCGACTCATACAATGAGCAGTTCTTC. Protein: CASRTTSDSYNEQFF.

J is TRBJ2-3 and V is TRBV5-1, with 7 positions matching TRBD2. J gave up 1 base and V 2 bases, and 4 bases lay outside the gene matches. Germline assignment: CDR1 SGHRS and CDR2 YFSETQ. This CDR3 spans 15 amino acids. The CDR3 sequence is CASSFGLVGTDTQYF. CDR3 coding DNA: TGCGCCAGCAGCTTCGGACTAGTAGGCACAGATACGCAGTATTTT.

This clone came up a few times. The V gene is TRBV27, the J gene TRBJ1-3, with D possibly TRBD1 on 5 matching bases. V was shortened by 4 bases and J by 0 bases, with 7 bases between the two germline ends. This CDR3 is built from 14 residues. Germline V gene sequence: CDR1 MNHEY, CDR2 SMNVEV (reference sequence). This CDR3 is CASSWDSSGNTIYF. Here the CDR3 DNA reads TGTGCCAGCAGTTGGGACTCCTCTGGAAACACCATATATTTT.

This chain joins TRBV13 and TRBJ2-7; perhaps TRBD1 as D (6 bases). Per germline, CDR1 PRHDT and CDR2 FYEKMQ (reference sequence). The length of the CDR3 is 12 residues. The ends were cut back, 5 bases at V and 3 bases at J, with 8 bases in the middle. The DNA of the CDR3 is TGTGCCAGCAGCCCAGGGGACTACGAGCAGTACTTC. Its translation is CASSPGDYEQYF.

V gene TRBV19 combines with J gene TRBJ2-7; D unresolved. The germline CDR1 and CDR2 sequences are LNHDA and SQIVND (reference sequence). Trimming shortened V by 3 bases and J by 0 bases, and 12 bases separated the two germline ends. The CDR3 covers 15 residues. As DNA, the CDR3 is TGTGCCAGTAGTATTGGAGTTACCTTCTCCTACGAGCAGTACTTC. This codes for CASSIGVTFSYEQYF.

V is TRBV4-1 and J is TRBJ2-1, with no clear D. Trimming took 0 bases from V and 7 from J, leaving 7 bases between them. The germline V gene encodes CDR1 MGHRA and CDR2 YSYEKL. The CDR3 is 13 residues long. CDR3 sequence (DNA): TGCGCCAGCAGCCAAGAAATGGGTAATGAGCAGTTCTTC. Translating gives CASSQEMGNEQFF.

This clone was observed once. Other DNA sequences within the sample encode an identical CDR3. V usage is TRBV9 and J usage is TRBJ2-7; D perhaps matches TRBD2 (5 bases). CDR3 length: 12 amino acids. V was cut by 4 bases and J by 6 bases, with 11 bases left in between. CDR1 SGDLS and CDR2 YYNGEE come from the germline V gene. Written as DNA, the CDR3 is TGTGCCAGCAGCTCCCTAGGGAGCGAGCAGTACTTC. Amino acid sequence: CASSSLGSEQYF.

The chain links TRBV5-6 to TRBJ1-6, with 9 bases identical to TRBD1. Losses at the gene ends were 3 bases for V and 10 bases for J; bases not matched to a gene: 8. Germline CDR1 and CDR2: SGHDT and YYEEEE. The CDR3 consists of 15 residues. The CDR3 here is CASSWGTGSSSPLHF. Here the CDR3 DNA reads TGTGCCAGCAGCTGGGGGACAGGGTCCTCATCACCCCTCCACTTT.

This clone was seen more than once but under ten times. V gene TRBV2 combines with J gene TRBJ1-3; D is possibly TRBD1 (6 bases). V shed 8 bases and J shed 1 base, with 15 bases lying between them. The CDR3 has 15 residues. Germline V gene sequence: CDR1 SNHLY, CDR2 FYNNEI. The CDR3 DNA reads TGTGCCAGCCTCTTACAGGGATTTTCTGGAAACACCATATATTTT. Translating gives CASLLQGFSGNTIYF.

Concerning this clone itself: One junction end disagrees with the germline gene, perhaps due to a read error. The chain recombines TRBV13 with TRBJ2-7, with a tentative D call TRBD1 (6 bases). CDR3 length: 16 amino acids. Germline V lookup: CDR1 PRHDT, CDR2 FYEKMQ (reference sequence). CDR3 region: CASSLGVSPGAYEQYF. The CDR3 nucleotides are TGTGCCAGCAGCCTAGGTGTGAGCCCAGGGGCCTACGAGCAGTACTTC.

The chain is built from TRBV13 and TRBJ2-3, with a weak D call TRBD2 (6 bases). The CDR3 is 15 residues long. CDR1 and CDR2 from the germline V gene are PRHDT and FYEKMQ (reference sequence). V was trimmed by 4 bases and J by 3 bases, leaving 14 bases between them. CDR3: CASSSEGRPTDTQYF. The CDR3 DNA reads TGTGCCAGCAGCTCGGAGGGACGACCTACAGATACGCAGTATTTT.

The rearrangement joins TRBV6-6 to TRBJ1-4; tentative D call: TRBD1 (5 bases). With 2 bases removed from V and 12 bases from J, the gap between germline ends came to 13 bases. The CDR3 spans 13 residues. Germline V gene lookup returns CDR1 MNHNY and CDR2 SVGAGI (reference sequence). The CDR3 here is CASSYVWGGELFF. The CDR3 nucleotides read TGTGCCAGCAGTTACGTTTGGGGGGGAGAACTGTTTTTT.

The chain recombines TRBV19 with TRBJ1-2; the match to TRBD1 covers 9 bases. This CDR3 has 18 residues. The V gene's germline CDR1 is LNHDA and CDR2 SQIVND (reference sequence). The V segment lost 3 bases and the J segment 2 bases; nucleotides outside the gene matches: 13. This CDR3 is CASSIGPTDRGLNYGYTF. The CDR3 coding sequence is TGTGCCAGTAGTATCGGGCCCACGGACAGGGGTCTGAACTATGGCTACACCTTC. The full variable domain, with the rest looked up from reference TRBV19 and TRBJ1-2, is DGGITQSPKYLFRKEGQNVTLSCEQNLNHDAMYWYRQDPGQGLRLIYYSQIVNDFQKGDIAEGYSVSREKKESFPLTVTSAQKNPTAFYLCASSIGPTDRGLNYGYTFGSGTRLTVV.